This T cell receptor (beta chain) is drawn from a study of cytomegalovirus exposure and HLA in healthy donors. Primers for the PCR totalled 60 Vbeta and 13 Jbeta. Assay used: immunoSEQ multiplex PCR; TCRdb lists only in-frame clones, some missing. The sample carries approximately 110,000 clones, 74% recorded once. This CDR3 contains 15 residues. Trimming pared 3 bases from V and 3 bases from J, leaving 12 bases between. Germline V gives CDR1 MDHEN, CDR2 SYDVKM. The source material was PBMCs. V and J are TRBV28 and TRBJ1-5; weak D call: TRBD1 (6 bases). The receptor was derived from a woman aged 45-65 years in good health and CMV-seropositive. CDR3 DNA sequence: TGTGCCAGCAGTTTTTCGGGGACAACCAATCAGCCCCAGCATTTT. Protein product: CASSFSGTTNQPQHF.